The 21 T cell receptor beta chains below come from one sample, sequenced in a study of shared clonotypes between healthy human individuals. Here immunoSEQ multiplex PCR was the method, and the copy in TCRdb shows in-frame clones only, minus some. Altogether 450,000 to 600,000 clones are present, 70% to 80% being singletons, with the ten largest covering approximately 12%. The source material was PBMCs. The receptors stem from a woman aged 40 to 50 in good health. Some clones in this sample may be carry-over from other donors' samples.

This clone was seen just once. Other DNA sequences in this specimen translate into the identical CDR3. This chain links TRBV7-2 with TRBJ2-7, with D possibly TRBD1 on 6 matching bases. The CDR3 has 13 residues. V was clipped by 1 base and J by 2 bases, with 6 bases between them. The germline gives CDR1 SGHTA, CDR2 FQGNSA. CDR3 sequence reads: CASSLGGPYEQYF. The CDR3 DNA is TGTGCCAGCAGCTTAGGGGGGCCCTACGAGCAGTACTTC.

This rearrangement joins TRBV5-1 to TRBJ2-3; no clear D gene. V lost 0 bases, J lost 2 bases, and 10 bases lay in between. The CDR3 contains 15 residues. Germline CDR1 reads SGHRS; CDR2 reads YFSETQ. The CDR3 spells CASSLAGRYTDTQYF. The CDR3 DNA reads TGCGCCAGCAGCTTGGCCGGCAGGTACACAGATACGCAGTATTTT.

The genes are TRBV9 and TRBJ1-1, with no clear D. V shed 0 bases and J shed 6 bases, with 12 bases lying between them. CDR1 is SGDLS, CDR2 YYNGEE, per germline. The CDR3 is made up of 14 amino acids. The CDR3 is CASSVGSRASEAFF. CDR3 coding DNA: TGTGCCAGCAGCGTAGGGAGTAGGGCCTCTGAAGCTTTCTTT.

The CDR3 protein is CASSEDIIYGVTDTQYF. CDR3 DNA: TGTGCCAGCAGTGAAGACATTATTTATGGGGTCACAGATACGCAGTATTTT. This rearrangement joins TRBV6-1 to TRBJ2-3; no definite D call. The CDR3 totals 17 residues. Trimming cost V 1 base and J 2 bases, with 16 bases left between them. Germline V gene sequence: CDR1 MNHNS, CDR2 SASEGT.

The genes are TRBV11-2 and TRBJ2-7; D is perhaps TRBD2 (5 bases). Trimming stripped 5 bases from V and 5 bases from J, with 13 bases between. The CDR3 covers 13 residues. The germline gives CDR1 SGHAT, CDR2 FQNNGV. The CDR3 nucleotides read TGTGCCAGCAGCCTAGGACTCTCGGACGAGCAGTACTTC. As protein: CASSLGLSDEQYF.

The chain recombines TRBV5-8 with TRBJ1-4, with D perhaps matching TRBD1 (5 bases). The CDR3 is made up of 15 amino acids. V was clipped by 0 bases and J by 2 bases, with 8 bases between them. Germline CDR1 SGHTS, CDR2 YDEGEE. CDR3 loop: CASSLDGTTNEKLFF. As DNA, the CDR3 is TGTGCCAGCAGCTTGGACGGGACCACTAATGAAAAACTGTTTTTT.

The chain uses TRBV7-9 and TRBJ1-2, with D unresolved. V was pared by 4 bases and J by 8 bases, with 11 bases between. The CDR3 has 12 amino acids. Germline assignment: CDR1 SEHNR and CDR2 FQNEAQ (reference sequence). Here the CDR3 reads CASSSSNLGYTF. CDR3 sequence (DNA): TGTGCCAGCAGCTCGTCGAATTTAGGCTACACCTTC.

In DNA, the CDR3 is TGTGCCAGCAGCCCCCGTGGGGGGAGCAATCAGCCCCAGCATTTT. This gives the protein CASSPRGGSNQPQHF. V gene TRBV7-2 combines with J gene TRBJ1-5; D perhaps matches TRBD1 (5 bases). Per germline, CDR1 SGHTA and CDR2 FQGNSA. The CDR3 spans 15 residues. V was clipped by 5 bases and J by 1 base, with 12 bases between them.

The rearrangement links TRBV5-1 to TRBJ1-1; D is undetermined. Germline V gene lookup returns CDR1 SGHRS and CDR2 YFSETQ. CDR3 length equals 15 residues. V lost 5 bases to trimming and J lost 1 base, with 15 bases between them. CDR3 in DNA: TGCGCCAGCAGATTAATACCCACAGAGAACACTGAAGCTTTCTTT. It yields the protein CASRLIPTENTEAFF. The full variable domain, in which reference TRBV5-1 and TRBJ1-1 provide the parts outside the CDR3, is KAGVTQTPRYLIKTRGQQVTLSCSPISGHRSVSWYQQTPGQGLQFLFEYFSETQRNKGNFPGRFSGRQFSNSRSEMNVSTLELGDSALYLCASRLIPTENTEAFFGQGTRLTVV.

The chain is built from TRBV28 and TRBJ2-7; D remains unclear. V shed 4 bases and J shed 2 bases, with 24 bases lying between them. CDR1 MDHEN and CDR2 SYDVKM come from the germline V gene. The CDR3 has 18 residues. CDR3 nucleotide sequence: TGTGCCAGCAGTTCCCGCCTTCAGCACATGCGCACAGCCTACGAGCAGTACTTC. Translation gives CASSSRLQHMRTAYEQYF. Based on the CDR3 plus reference TRBV28 and TRBJ2-7, the full variable domain is DVKVTQSSRYLVKRTGEKVFLECVQDMDHENMFWYRQDPGLGLRLIYFSYDVKMKEKGDIPEGYSVSREKKERFSLILESASTNQTSMYLCASSSRLQHMRTAYEQYFGPGTRLTVT.

The chain joins TRBV10-2 to TRBJ2-5; D not resolved. This CDR3 has 13 residues. Trimming took off 3 bases at V and 4 bases at J, with 9 bases between the two ends. From germline, CDR1 is WSHSY and CDR2 SAAADI. The CDR3 bases are TGCGCCAGCAGTGAAATGGTGACAGAGACCCAGTACTTC. It is translated as CASSEMVTETQYF.

Only one count was recorded for this clone. Other DNA sequences in the same sample also yield this CDR3. The J gene is TRBJ2-7, the V gene TRBV28; 10 nucleotides match TRBD1. Germline assignment: CDR1 MDHEN and CDR2 SYDVKM. With V trimmed by 3 bases and J by 7 bases, 9 bases remained unmatched. The CDR3 contains 15 residues. The CDR3 spells CASSLAGTGANEQYF. CDR3 coding DNA: TGTGCCAGCAGTTTGGCGGGGACAGGGGCGAATGAGCAGTACTTC.

The chain employs TRBV5-1 and TRBJ2-5; D possibly matches TRBD1 or TRBD2 (5 bases each). Trimming took off 0 bases at V and 1 base at J, with 10 bases between the two ends. The CDR3 totals 15 residues. Germline CDR1 reads SGHRS; CDR2 reads YFSETQ. CDR3 in DNA: TGCGCCAGCAGCTTGGGAGGGACGGCCCAAGAGACCCAGTACTTC. It yields the protein CASSLGGTAQETQYF.

The chain joins TRBV5-1 to TRBJ2-2; D remains ambiguous. The CDR3 length is 19 residues. The V end lost 0 bases, the J end lost 8 bases, and 26 bases lay between the germline ends. Germline assignment: CDR1 SGHRS and CDR2 YFSETQ. The CDR3 DNA reads as TGCGCCAGCAGCTTGGAATTGGTTCAACATCGGGTTGGTTCGGGGGAGCTGTTTTTT. Its translation: CASSLELVQHRVGSGELFF.

This clone occurred many times. The CDR3 DNA reads as TGCGCCAGCAGCTCCGGGACAGGGGTTAATTCACCCCTCCACTTT. Its translation: CASSSGTGVNSPLHF. The chain has TRBV5-1 and TRBJ1-6, with 10 nucleotides matching TRBD1. Germline V lookup: CDR1 SGHRS, CDR2 YFSETQ. The V segment lost 3 bases and the J segment 6 bases; nucleotides outside the gene matches: 3. The CDR3 loop spans 15 amino acids. The variable domain in full, completed from reference TRBV5-1 and TRBJ1-6, reads KAGVTQTPRYLIKTRGQQVTLSCSPISGHRSVSWYQQTPGQGLQFLFEYFSETQRNKGNFPGRFSGRQFSNSRSEMNVSTLELGDSALYLCASSSGTGVNSPLHFGNGTRLTVT.

This chain joins TRBV30 and TRBJ1-3; 7 nucleotides line up with TRBD1. With V trimmed by 2 bases and J by 3 bases, 4 bases remained unmatched. CDR1 is GTSNPN and CDR2 is SVGIG in the germline V gene (reference sequence). The CDR3 runs to 14 residues. CDR3 region: CAWSPGQSGNTIYF. CDR3 sequence (DNA): TGTGCCTGGAGTCCGGGACAGAGTGGAAACACCATATATTTT.

V gene TRBV28 combines with J gene TRBJ1-5, with TRBD1 matching over 9 bases. V trimming: 10 bases; J trimming: 4 bases; junction bases outside the gene matches: 11. CDR3 length: 15 amino acids. Germline-derived CDR1 and CDR2 are MDHEN and SYDVKM. The CDR3 is CATRRGQGPNQPQHF. DNA of the CDR3: TGTGCCACACGTCGGGGACAGGGACCAAATCAGCCCCAGCATTTT.

The chain recombines TRBV2 with TRBJ2-1; D call uncertain. Germline CDR1 is SNHLY and CDR2 is FYNNEI. The CDR3 has 14 amino acids. V gave up 5 bases and J gave up 7 bases, with 15 bases separating them. CDR3 sequence reads: CASSRGNSRNEQFF. CDR3 DNA sequence: TGTGCCAGCAGTCGTGGGAATTCACGGAATGAGCAGTTCTTC.

This clone has only one observation. The chain joins TRBV7-9 to TRBJ2-2, with D possibly matching TRBD2 (5 bases). Germline lookup yields CDR1 SEHNR and CDR2 FQNEAQ (reference sequence). The germline V and J ends were trimmed by 1 base and 6 bases, with 12 bases remaining between them. The length of the CDR3 is 15 residues. The CDR3, as DNA: TGTGCCAGCAGCTTAGATCGGGGAGTCGCCGGGGAGCTGTTTTTT. As protein: CASSLDRGVAGELFF.

The rearrangement joins TRBV5-8 to TRBJ1-1; D is unresolved. The CDR3 runs to 12 residues. Trimming pared 0 bases from V and 10 bases from J, leaving 10 bases between. In germline, CDR1 is SGHTS, CDR2 YDEGEE. The CDR3 is CASSLASGIAFF. The CDR3, as DNA: TGTGCCAGCAGCTTGGCCTCGGGGATAGCTTTCTTT. The variable domain in full, completed from reference TRBV5-8 and TRBJ1-1, reads EAGVTQSPTHLIKTRGQQATLRCSPISGHTSVYWYQQALGLGLQFLLWYDEGEERNRGNFPPRFSGRQFPNYSSELNVNALELEDSALYLCASSLASGIAFFGQGTRLTVV.

This chain links TRBV2 with TRBJ2-1; D is ambiguous. V was clipped by 2 bases and J by 8 bases, with 13 bases between them. The CDR3 totals 14 residues. Germline V gene lookup returns CDR1 SNHLY and CDR2 FYNNEI. DNA of the CDR3: TGTGCCAGCAGTGAATTGGGCCTTCGCTATGAGCAGTTCTTC. Translation gives CASSELGLRYEQFF.